This section outlines one TCR beta chain sequence together with its context. Its antigen remains unknown. The authors reverse transcribed all of the isolated RNA, so sequencing captured expressed TCRB transcripts. Clones were read by immunoSEQ multiplex PCR, and TCRdb kept only the in-frame ones, dropping some. The sample carries more than 250,000 clones, 15% recorded once. These data originate in a study of beta chain features in type 1 diabetes. Trimming pared 7 bases from V and 1 base from J, leaving 10 bases between. The V gene's germline CDR1 is MNHNS and CDR2 SASEGT. The CDR3 is 13 amino acids. Study conclusions and caveats: In every one of the four CD4+ subsets, TCRB CDR3s were moderately but significantly shorter in Type 1 diabetes patients.

The receptor was derived from a man aged 18 to 35 with type 1 diabetes. The sample consisted of naive CD4+ T cells from blood. The chain couples TRBV6-1 to TRBJ1-1; D remains unclear. The CDR3 region has the DNA TGTGCCAGCATGGCAGGAGGGAACACTGAAGCTTTCTTT. Translating it yields CASMAGGNTEAFF.